One and the same sample provided the 21 T cell receptor beta chains below, sequenced in a study of blood T cell repertoires in COVID-19. Data came from immunoSEQ multiplex PCR; TCRdb stores just in-frame clones and leaves some out. The profile shows 45,000 to 65,000 clones, roughly 88% of them singletons. Sequences were obtained from peripheral blood. These receptors were collected from a human donor in a cohort sampled during active COVID-19.

This chain joins TRBV7-8 and TRBJ1-1; 7 bases are shared with TRBD1. The CDR3 totals 15 residues. The ends lost 5 bases at V and 6 bases at J; junction bases unmatched: 12. Germline V CDR1 and CDR2: SGHVS, FQNEAQ. The CDR3 nucleotides are TGTGCCAGCAGCCCGGCCGGGACAGTTTTCTCTGAAGCTTTCTTT. It encodes CASSPAGTVFSEAFF. Drawing the rest from reference TRBV7-8 and TRBJ1-1, the complete variable domain is GAGVSQSPRYKVAKRGQDVALRCDPISGHVSLFWYQQALGQGPEFLTYFQNEAQLDKSGLPSDRFFAERPEGSVSTLKIQRTQQEDSAVYLCASSPAGTVFSEAFFGQGTRLTVV.

This chain links TRBV3-1 (or the pseudogene TRBV3-2) with TRBJ2-2, with D tentatively TRBD1 (6 bases). V gave up 4 bases and J gave up 0 bases, with 9 bases separating them. This CDR3 has 15 amino acids. Germline V lookup: CDR1 LGHDT, CDR2 YNNKEL (reference sequence). The CDR3 nucleotides read TGTGCCAGCAGCCCTCGGACAGCGAACACCGGGGAGCTGTTTTTT. Protein product: CASSPRTANTGELFF.

This clone has more than one count but fewer than ten. The chain uses TRBV2 and TRBJ2-2; TRBD1 matches 7 bases. With V trimmed by 6 bases and J by 2 bases, 3 bases remained unmatched. The CDR3 is made up of 14 amino acids. Germline V gene sequence: CDR1 SNHLY, CDR2 FYNNEI. CDR3 protein: CASRGGRNTGELFF. DNA of the CDR3: TGTGCCAGCAGAGGGGGCCGCAACACCGGGGAGCTGTTTTTT.

CDR3 in amino acids: CASSWTTGGTEAFF. The DNA of the CDR3 is TGTGCCAGCAGCTGGACAACAGGGGGTACTGAAGCTTTCTTT. V usage is TRBV5-5 and J usage is TRBJ1-1, with 8 bases identical to TRBD1. The germline V gene has CDR1 SGHKS and CDR2 YYEKEE (reference sequence). V trimming: 3 bases; J trimming: 5 bases; junction bases outside the gene matches: 6. The CDR3 extends over 14 amino acids. Drawing the rest from reference TRBV5-5 and TRBJ1-1, the complete variable domain is DAGVTQSPTHLIKTRGQQVTLRCSPISGHKSVSWYQQVLGQGPQFIFQYYEKEERGRGNFPDRFSARQFPNYSSELNVNALLLGDSALYLCASSWTTGGTEAFFGQGTRLTVV.

The chain carries TRBV6-5 and TRBJ1-5, with a tentative D call TRBD1 (6 bases). There are 14 residues in the CDR3. Germline V gene lookup returns CDR1 MNHEY and CDR2 SVGAGI. V was trimmed by 2 bases and J by 14 bases, leaving 19 bases between them. This chain's CDR3 is CASSYGGGGSAEHF. CDR3 nucleotides: TGTGCCAGCAGTTACGGGGGGGGCGGATCAGCCGAGCATTTT.

This clone was observed a single time. V is TRBV6-6 and J is TRBJ2-7; tentative D call: TRBD2 (6 bases). Trimming shortened V by 5 bases and J by 2 bases, and 13 bases separated the two germline ends. This CDR3 contains 14 residues. Germline CDR1 and CDR2: MNHNY and SVGAGI (reference sequence). CDR3 protein: CASSPPRGTYEQYF. In DNA form, the CDR3 reads TGTGCCAGCAGTCCCCCACGGGGGACCTACGAGCAGTACTTC.

The CDR3 spells CATTPQGANQPQHF. CDR3 nucleotide sequence: TGTGCCACCACCCCTCAGGGGGCGAATCAGCCCCAGCATTTT. J is TRBJ1-5 and V is TRBV6-5; 8 bases line up with TRBD1. J gave up 4 bases and V 10 bases, and 9 bases lay outside the gene matches. The germline V gene encodes CDR1 MNHEY and CDR2 SVGAGI. CDR3 length: 14 amino acids.

This clone is a singleton in its sample. This sequence joins TRBV7-9 and TRBJ2-1; 9 nucleotides agree with TRBD2. V was clipped by 11 bases and J by 8 bases; unmatched bases: 10. Per germline, CDR1 SEHNR and CDR2 FQNEAQ (reference sequence). This CDR3 is 13 amino acids long. CDR3 DNA: TGTGCCGGAACCGGGACTAGCACGGATGAGCAGTTCTTC. Translated: CAGTGTSTDEQFF.

The chain uses TRBV11-2 and TRBJ2-3; no clear D. Trimming took off 6 bases at V and 2 bases at J, with 12 bases between the two ends. CDR3 length: 14 amino acids. The germline gives CDR1 SGHAT, CDR2 FQNNGV. The CDR3 DNA sequence: TGTGCCAGCAGTTTTGGGCCGGCCACAGATACGCAGTATTTT. Translation gives CASSFGPATDTQYF.

J is TRBJ2-3 and V is TRBV11-3; 12 nucleotides align to TRBD2. Germline values: CDR1 SGHNT, CDR2 YENEEA. The junction had 3 bases not matched to a gene; V was cut back by 3 bases and J by 5 bases. The CDR3 contains 15 residues. DNA of the CDR3: TGTGCCAGCAGCTTGCTAGCGGGAGGGGTAGATACGCAGTATTTT. This sequence encodes CASSLLAGGVDTQYF.

V usage is TRBV9 and J usage is TRBJ2-1; D ambiguous. The CDR3 length is 15 residues. V was trimmed by 3 bases and J by 0 bases, leaving 10 bases between them. CDR1 and CDR2 from the germline V gene are SGDLS and YYNGEE. CDR3 in amino acids: CASSAEVSSYNEQFF. CDR3 DNA sequence: TGTGCCAGCAGCGCCGAGGTTAGCTCCTACAATGAGCAGTTCTTC.

The V call is TRBV5-1, the J call TRBJ2-5; 8 bases fit TRBD2. This CDR3 region has 15 residues. The germline CDR1 and CDR2 sequences are SGHRS and YFSETQ. Trimming at V came to 0 bases and at J to 2 bases, leaving 3 bases not matched to a gene. CDR3 DNA: TGCGCCAGCAGCTTGGTAGCGGGAACTCAAGAGACCCAGTACTTC. It is translated as CASSLVAGTQETQYF.

J is TRBJ2-5 and V is TRBV6-5, with D possibly TRBD2 on 5 matching bases. This CDR3 has 12 amino acids. CDR1 is MNHEY, CDR2 SVGAGI, per germline. Trimming cost V 5 bases and J 5 bases, with 9 bases left between them. The CDR3 nucleotides read TGTGCCAGCAGTCGTACGGGGGAGACCCAGTACTTC. Amino acids: CASSRTGETQYF.

This chain connects TRBV6-2 or TRBV6-3 to TRBJ2-1, with 10 bases fitting TRBD2. The junction had 6 bases not matched to a gene; V was cut back by 1 base and J by 9 bases. Per the germline V gene, CDR1 is MNHEY and CDR2 is SVGEGT. This CDR3 is built from 15 residues. CDR3 in DNA: TGTGCCAGCAGTTACTACCTAGCGGGGGCGGGTGAGCAGTTCTTC. This encodes CASSYYLAGAGEQFF.

This clone has a handful of counts. The chain has TRBV5-1 and TRBJ2-7; tentative D call: TRBD1 (5 bases). Germline V lookup: CDR1 SGHRS, CDR2 YFSETQ. The CDR3 spans 16 residues. Trimming pared 0 bases from V and 0 bases from J, leaving 13 bases between. The CDR3 DNA reads as TGCGCCAGCAGCTTGGCAGCCACCCAGGGCTCCTACGAGCAGTACTTC. It translates to CASSLAATQGSYEQYF.

This clone has more than one count but fewer than ten. The chain couples TRBV2 to TRBJ2-2; possibly TRBD1 for D (5 bases). The CDR3 length is 14 residues. The germline V and J ends were trimmed by 7 bases and 10 bases, with 19 bases remaining between them. Looked up from germline, CDR1 is SNHLY and CDR2 is FYNNEI. The CDR3: CASTVTEPPAELFF. The CDR3 nucleotides read TGTGCCAGCACCGTGACAGAGCCACCGGCGGAGCTGTTTTTT.

A single count supports this clone. The chain carries TRBV2 and TRBJ1-1; 10 nucleotides match TRBD1. The junction had 4 bases not matched to a gene; V was cut back by 6 bases and J by 0 bases. CDR3 length: 15 residues. Germline loops: CDR1 SNHLY, CDR2 FYNNEI. CDR3 sequence: CASRKTGGLNTEAFF. The CDR3 nucleotides read TGTGCCAGCAGAAAGACAGGGGGCCTGAACACTGAAGCTTTCTTT.

The chain recombines TRBV5-4 with TRBJ2-7; possible D gene TRBD1, 5 bases. Germline CDR1 reads SGHNT; CDR2 reads YYREEE (reference sequence). The V and J ends lost 0 bases and 1 base respectively, with 8 bases between them. This CDR3 is 14 amino acids long. CDR3 protein: CASSLVGASYEQYF. The CDR3 DNA reads as TGTGCCAGCAGCTTGGTAGGGGCTTCCTACGAGCAGTACTTC. Filled out from reference TRBV5-4 and TRBJ2-7, the complete variable domain reads ETGVTQSPTHLIKTRGQQVTLRCSSQSGHNTVSWYQQALGQGPQFIFQYYREEENGRGNFPPRFSGLQFPNYSSELNVNALELDDSALYLCASSLVGASYEQYFGPGTRLTVT.

The chain links TRBV9 to TRBJ2-6; unclear D gene. The CDR3 runs 15 residues. Trimming shortened V by 6 bases and J by 1 base, and 11 bases separated the two germline ends. The germline CDR1 and CDR2 sequences are SGDLS and YYNGEE. In DNA form, the CDR3 reads TGTGCCAGCACCGGAGTCCTTTCTGGGGCCAACGTCCTGACTTTC. It is translated as CASTGVLSGANVLTF. Full variable domain (missing parts from reference TRBV9 and TRBJ2-6): DSGVTQTPKHLITATGQRVTLRCSPRSGDLSVYWYQQSLDQGLQFLIQYYNGEERAKGNILERFSAQQFPDLHSELNLSSLELGDSALYFCASTGVLSGANVLTFGAGSRLTVL.

The rearrangement joins TRBV5-1 to TRBJ2-5; no definite D call. Deletions cut 0 bases from V and 5 bases from J, with 11 bases between. CDR1 is SGHRS, CDR2 YFSETQ, per germline. This CDR3 has 14 residues. The CDR3 region is CASSLDAASETQYF. CDR3 DNA: TGCGCCAGCAGCTTGGACGCGGCGAGTGAGACCCAGTACTTC.

On this clone: This sample includes further DNA sequences coding for the same CDR3. V usage is TRBV18 and J usage is TRBJ2-3; 7 bases map to TRBD2. V lost 3 bases, J lost 2 bases, and 5 bases stayed unmatched. Germline values: CDR1 KGHSH, CDR2 LQKENI. The CDR3 loop spans 15 amino acids. CDR3 sequence: CASSPGGDPTDTQYF. In DNA form, the CDR3 reads TGTGCCAGCTCACCGGGGGGGGACCCCACAGATACGCAGTATTTT.